This paragraph covers one T cell receptor beta chain sequence. The source of the sample is a study of prognosis after radiotherapy for stage I lung cancer. Study at large: Stage I non-small cell lung cancer patients, who were enrolled in Nanjing, China, joined the cohort between 2018 and 2019.

There are 12 residues in the CDR3. V lost 3 bases and J 6 bases, leaving 9 bases between the germline ends. The germline gives CDR1 DFQATT, CDR2 SNEGSKA (reference sequence). Multiplex PCR, run in two rounds, amplified TCR beta CDR3 from genomic DNA. Primers targeting each individual TRBV and TRBJ gene were applied in first-round PCR. TCRdb ran MiXCR on the multiplex PCR reads and lists one entry per CDR3 protein. This table holds tens of thousands of distinct CDR3 sequences, around 45% found once. At both of two time points, roughly 6.1 milliliters of peripheral blood were drawn. The chain joins TRBV20-1 to TRBJ1-5; D gene ambiguous. The receptor was isolated from a donor at least 50 years old with non-small cell lung cancer. This specimen was PBMCs, taken before or after stereotactic body radiation therapy (not recorded which). CDR3 sequence: CSARSFSQPQHF. The CDR3 nucleotides are TGCAGTGCTAGGAGTTTTTCTCAGCCCCAGCATTTT.